Following are 10 T cell receptor beta chains from one sample sequenced in a study of T cell changes during pregnancy in multiple sclerosis. The protocol was immunoSEQ multiplex PCR, while the TCRdb copy is restricted to in-frame clones and leaves out a portion. The table has about 67,000 clones, approximately 89% seen once. The sample here was peripheral blood, taken in the second trimester of pregnancy. The receptor set was obtained from a female donor with multiple sclerosis, enrolled in a pregnancy study.

This rearrangement joins TRBV7-9 to TRBJ1-2; TRBD1 is a possible D gene (6 bases). The CDR3 contains 14 residues. The germline gives CDR1 SEHNR, CDR2 FQNEAQ (reference sequence). The V end was cut by 1 base, the J end by 5 bases, with 11 bases between. This chain's CDR3 is CASSLVLTGYGYTF. As DNA, the CDR3 is TGTGCCAGCAGCTTAGTTCTGACAGGTTATGGCTACACCTTC.

The chain couples TRBV18 to TRBJ1-5, with TRBD1 matching 9 bases. After removal of 3 bases from V and 6 bases from J, the junction contained 12 bases not matched to a gene. Germline-derived CDR1 and CDR2 are KGHSH and LQKENI. CDR3 length: 17 residues. This CDR3 is CASSPQAGTGRGQPQHF. CDR3 nucleotide sequence: TGTGCCAGCTCACCGCAAGCCGGGACAGGGAGAGGTCAGCCCCAGCATTTT.

This chain uses TRBV7-2 with TRBJ2-4, with 14 nucleotides matching TRBD2. Germline CDR1 and CDR2: SGHTA and FQGNSA. J was trimmed by 0 bases and V by 5 bases; bases with no gene match: 9. The CDR3 has 19 amino acids. The CDR3 is CASSPGTSGGTLAKNIQYF. As DNA, the CDR3 is TGTGCCAGCAGCCCTGGGACTAGCGGGGGAACTTTAGCCAAAAACATTCAGTACTTC.

This chain connects TRBV5-5 to TRBJ1-1, with a weak D call TRBD1 (5 bases). Trimming took 3 bases from V and 0 from J, leaving 12 bases between them. Germline V lookup: CDR1 SGHKS, CDR2 YYEKEE (reference sequence). The CDR3 has 15 amino acids. The CDR3 bases are TGTGCCAGCAGCTGGGGGGTTACAATGAACACTGAAGCTTTCTTT. Amino acids: CASSWGVTMNTEAFF.

The J gene is TRBJ1-5, the V gene TRBV25-1, with D possibly matching TRBD1 (6 bases). This CDR3 spans 13 amino acids. The V gene lost 6 bases and the J gene lost 1 base, with 7 bases spanning the gap. The V gene's germline CDR1 is MGHDK and CDR2 SYGVNS. Written as DNA, the CDR3 is TGTGCCAGCAGAGGACAGAGCAATCAGCCCCAGCATTTT. As protein: CASRGQSNQPQHF.

This chain connects TRBV11-1 to TRBJ1-1, with D tentatively TRBD1 (6 bases). Germline CDR1 SGHAT, CDR2 FQDESV (reference sequence). The CDR3 extends over 17 amino acids. V was trimmed by 1 base and J by 2 bases, leaving 17 bases between them. The CDR3 reads CASSLDDAWGLNTEAFF. CDR3 DNA: TGTGCCAGCAGCTTAGATGACGCGTGGGGGCTTAACACTGAAGCTTTCTTT.

The rearrangement links TRBV9 to TRBJ1-5, with 7 bases that match TRBD1. This CDR3 has 15 residues. Per the germline V gene, CDR1 is SGDLS and CDR2 is YYNGEE. V gave up 3 bases and J gave up 6 bases; unmatched junction bases: 9. The CDR3 region has the DNA TGTGCCAGCAGCGCCCAGGGGGAGGTCAGTCAGCCCCAGCATTTT. Translating it yields CASSAQGEVSQPQHF.

The J gene is TRBJ2-7, the V gene TRBV7-2; D might be TRBD2 (5 bases). This CDR3 is built from 15 residues. Trimming removed 1 base from V and 6 bases from J, with 16 bases in between. In germline, CDR1 is SGHTA, CDR2 FQGNSA. The CDR3 bases are TGTGCCAGCAGCTTAGTACTTGGACCAGCGGTCGAGCAGTACTTC. Translation gives CASSLVLGPAVEQYF.

The chain joins TRBV6-1 to TRBJ2-5, with D possibly TRBD1 on 6 matching bases. Per germline, CDR1 MNHNS and CDR2 SASEGT. The CDR3 contains 13 residues. V was shortened by 11 bases and J by 5 bases, with 18 bases between the two germline ends. CDR3 residues: CAVEGQVVETQYF. Written as DNA, the CDR3 is TGTGCCGTAGAGGGACAAGTGGTCGAGACCCAGTACTTC.

This chain connects TRBV7-2 to TRBJ2-3, with 8 bases identical to TRBD2. Per germline, CDR1 SGHTA and CDR2 FQGNSA. The CDR3 contains 16 residues. Unmatched junction bases numbered 7, after V lost 5 bases and J lost 0 bases. The CDR3 DNA follows: TGTGCCAGCAGCCCCAGGTTAGCGGGGAGCACAGATACGCAGTATTTT. Encoded protein: CASSPRLAGSTDTQYF.